These T cell receptor beta chains were read from a single sample in a study of T cell responses to AZD1222 COVID-19 vaccine. Assay used: immunoSEQ multiplex PCR; TCRdb lists only in-frame clones, some missing. The sample records about 100,000 clones, about 87% being singletons. Sample: peripheral blood, taken on day 0 of MenACWY control vaccination. Receptors were obtained from an adult in good health. Both conserved end residues are part of each CDR3. A D gene is named only where the DNA matches it firmly. For some rows the clone size is stated as once, few or many, or as a class when expanded; others skip it.

D: -; V: TRBV27; size: -; J: TRBJ1-2; DNA: TGTGCCAGCAGTTTTCAGTCAGCCTATGGCTACACCTTC; CDR3: CASSFQSAYGYTF
D: -; V: TRBV7-2; size: -; J: TRBJ1-1; DNA: TGTGCCAGCAGCACAGCAGGGGTTTTCACTGAAGCTTTCTTT; CDR3: CASSTAGVFTEAFF
D: -; V: TRBV5-1; size: -; J: TRBJ1-3; DNA: TGCGCCAGCAGCTTGTTTCTCGGTGACTCTGGAAACACCATATATTTT; CDR3: CASSLFLGDSGNTIYF
D: -; V: TRBV5-4; size: -; J: TRBJ2-2; DNA: TGTGCCAGCAGCTCCACCGGGGAGCTGTTTTTT; CDR3: CASSSTGELFF
D: -; V: TRBV9; size: -; J: TRBJ2-2; DNA: TGTGCCAGCAGCGCAACCGTTAGCGAAACTACCGGGGAGCTGTTTTTT; CDR3: CASSATVSETTGELFF
D: -; V: TRBV6-5; size: -; J: TRBJ2-6; DNA: TGTGCCAGCAGTTCCAACCTGAACCCGGGGCACGTCCTGACTTTC; CDR3: CASSSNLNPGHVLTF
D: -; V: TRBV5-1; size: medium-sized; J: TRBJ1-1; DNA: TGCGCCAGCAGCTTGGAGGCTACAGCTAACACTGAAGCTTTCTTT; CDR3: CASSLEATANTEAFF
D: -; V: TRBV6-5; size: -; J: TRBJ1-5; DNA: TGTGCCAGCAGTTACGATGGAGGTCAGCCCCAGCATTTT; CDR3: CASSYDGGQPQHF
D: TRBD2; V: TRBV2; size: -; J: TRBJ2-3; DNA: TGTGCCAGCAGTCCCGGACTAGCGGGAGTATCTGGCACAGATACGCAGTATTTT; CDR3: CASSPGLAGVSGTDTQYF
D: -; V: TRBV19; size: -; J: TRBJ2-4; DNA: TGTGCCAGTAGTATCGAAGGAGGTCCCAAGGGCATTCAGTACTTC; CDR3: CASSIEGGPKGIQYF
D: -; V: TRBV3-1/TRBV3-2; size: -; J: TRBJ2-6; DNA: TGTGCCAGCAGCCAAGACCCCCCGACAGGCTCTGGGGCCAACGTCCTGACTTTC; CDR3: CASSQDPPTGSGANVLTF
D: -; V: TRBV28; size: -; J: TRBJ1-1; DNA: TGTGCCAGCAGTTCCCCGGCAGGGGCGGGCACTGAAGCTTTCTTT; CDR3: CASSSPAGAGTEAFF
D: TRBD1; V: TRBV20-1; size: -; J: TRBJ1-2; DNA: TGCAGTGCTAGTAGGGACAGGGGAACTAACTATGGCTACACCTTC; CDR3: CSASRDRGTNYGYTF
D: -; V: TRBV2; size: -; J: TRBJ1-4; DNA: TGTGCCAGCCGGCGGGATGCTAATGAAAAACTGTTTTTT; CDR3: CASRRDANEKLFF
D: -; V: TRBV6-2/TRBV6-3; size: -; J: TRBJ1-5; DNA: TGTGCCAGCAGTTACGGACAGAATCAGCCCCAGCATTTT; CDR3: CASSYGQNQPQHF
D: -; V: TRBV5-1; size: -; J: TRBJ2-2; DNA: TGCGCCAGCAGCTTGACGGGGGCTTTGGACACCGGGGAGCTGTTTTTT; CDR3: CASSLTGALDTGELFF